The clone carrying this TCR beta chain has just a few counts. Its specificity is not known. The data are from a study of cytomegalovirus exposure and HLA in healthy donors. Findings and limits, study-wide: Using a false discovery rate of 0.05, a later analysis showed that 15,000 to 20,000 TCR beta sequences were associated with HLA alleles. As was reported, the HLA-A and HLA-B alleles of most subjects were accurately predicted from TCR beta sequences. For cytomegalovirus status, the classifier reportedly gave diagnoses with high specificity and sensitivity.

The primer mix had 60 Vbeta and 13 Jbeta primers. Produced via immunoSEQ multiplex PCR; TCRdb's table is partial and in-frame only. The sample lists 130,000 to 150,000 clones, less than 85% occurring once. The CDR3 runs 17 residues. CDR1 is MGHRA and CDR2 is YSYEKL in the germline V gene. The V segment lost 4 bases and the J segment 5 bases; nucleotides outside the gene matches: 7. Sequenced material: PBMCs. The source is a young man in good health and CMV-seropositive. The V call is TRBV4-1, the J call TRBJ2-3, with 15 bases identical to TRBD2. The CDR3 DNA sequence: TGCGCCAGCAGCCCCGCGGGACTAGCGGGGGGCGGAGATACGCAGTATTTT. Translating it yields CASSPAGLAGGGDTQYF.